The clone carrying this T cell receptor (delta chain) is classed as large. The antigen is unknown. Reverse transcription of PBMC RNA used primers specific for the gamma and delta chains. TCRdb reran clone calling via CATT on the RT-PCR reads. The top ten clones hold about a sixth of a sample with 600 to 950 delta-chain clones, 40% of them seen once. The data are from a study of delta chains in infants with herpesvirus infections. V lost 2 bases and J 0 bases, leaving 10 bases between the germline ends. Germline CDR1 and CDR2: TSWWSYY and QGS. The CDR3 sequence is 15 residues long. Study findings and constraints: About 20% of the 18 CMV-infected infants carried the public Vdelta1 clonotype, including one congenital.

The specimen was peripheral blood, collected at time point 3 of longitudinal follow-up. This TCR came from a human donor who was a Ugandan infant, either HIV-exposed or HIV-unexposed (not recorded which). V usage is TRDV1 and J usage is TRDJ1; D remains unclear. The CDR3 region is CALGEDFSYTDKLIF. The DNA of the CDR3 is TGTGCTCTTGGGGAAGACTTTAGCTACACCGATAAACTCATCTTT.